This T cell receptor (beta chain) was retrieved from a study of blood T cell repertoires in COVID-19. Trimming at V came to 5 bases and at J to 4 bases, leaving 1 base not matched to a gene. The CDR3 consists of 13 residues. The germline CDR1 and CDR2 sequences are SGHTA and FQGNSA. Libraries were prepared by immunoSEQ multiplex PCR; TCRdb keeps only in-frame clonotypes and omits some of them. The data contain approximately 140,000 clones, around 89% of them singletons. This TCR came from a man aged 70 or older with active COVID-19. The chain combines TRBV7-2 with TRBJ1-2; 10 nucleotides line up with TRBD1. Sequenced: peripheral blood. As DNA, the CDR3 is TGTGCCAGCAGCCGACAGGGGGCCTATGGCTACACCTTC. It translates to CASSRQGAYGYTF.